These T cell receptor beta chains were read from a single sample in a study of blood T cell repertoires in COVID-19. Data came from immunoSEQ multiplex PCR; TCRdb stores just in-frame clones and leaves some out. The sample records 200,000 or so clones, 65% to 85% being singletons. Sequences were obtained from peripheral blood. These receptors all come from a young woman with acute or convalescent COVID-19. Both conserved end residues are part of each CDR3. The D gene is left open where the match is weak.

length: 13
V: TRBV3-1/TRBV3-2
D: -
J: TRBJ2-2
CDR3: CASSQRGWGELFF
DNA: TGTGCCAGCAGCCAAAGAGGCTGGGGGGAGCTGTTTTTT

length: 13
V: TRBV21-1
D: -
J: TRBJ1-2
CDR3: CASSGTGRHGYTF
DNA: TGTGCCAGCAGCGGGACAGGGAGGCATGGCTACACCTTC

length: 12
V: TRBV19
D: -
J: TRBJ1-1
CDR3: CASDEGVSQAFF
DNA: TGTGCCAGCGACGAGGGCGTCTCTCAAGCTTTCTTT

length: 15
V: TRBV6-5
D: TRBD1
J: TRBJ1-2
CDR3: CATAVWIDRGYGYTF
DNA: TGTGCCACCGCGGTCTGGATAGACAGGGGGTATGGCTACACCTTC

length: 15
V: TRBV5-1
D: TRBD1
J: TRBJ1-1
CDR3: CASSWGQGGTTEAFF
DNA: TGCGCCAGCAGCTGGGGACAGGGAGGTACCACTGAAGCTTTCTTT

length: 15
V: TRBV11-2
D: TRBD1
J: TRBJ2-7
CDR3: CASRGMGQGPSEQYF
DNA: TGTGCCAGCAGGGGGATGGGACAGGGGCCATCCGAGCAGTACTTC

length: 12
V: TRBV28
D: -
J: TRBJ1-4
CDR3: CASKTTNEKLFF
DNA: TGTGCCAGTAAAACAACTAATGAAAAACTGTTTTTT

length: 12
V: TRBV27
D: -
J: TRBJ1-1
CDR3: CASSSSGGRAFF
DNA: TGTGCCAGCAGTTCCTCGGGAGGGAGGGCTTTCTTT

length: 14
V: TRBV28
D: -
J: TRBJ2-5
CDR3: CASTRQVQGETQYF
DNA: TGTGCCAGCACTCGACAGGTTCAGGGGGAGACCCAGTACTTC

length: 12
V: TRBV19
D: TRBD1
J: TRBJ1-1
CDR3: CASSGQGGRAFF
DNA: TGTGCCAGTAGTGGACAGGGGGGGAGAGCTTTCTTT